The T cell receptor (beta chain) described here comes from a study of siplizumab effects on memory and regulatory T cells. The germline V gene encodes CDR1 LNHNV and CDR2 YYDKDF (reference sequence). This CDR3 region has 17 residues. Deletions cut 2 bases from V and 8 bases from J, with 23 bases between. Libraries were prepared by immunoSEQ multiplex PCR; TCRdb keeps only in-frame clonotypes and omits some of them. Found here are roughly 100,000 clones, roughly 90% of them singletons; the top ten hold around 1.1%. Specimen: CD4+ T cells sorted from blood. The TCR sequence derives from a human donor in good health. V and J are TRBV15 and TRBJ2-3; D might be TRBD2 (5 bases). The CDR3 nucleotides read TGTGCCACCAGCAGACCTCCGAGCGGTATAGGCACTGGTACGCAGTATTTT. This gives the protein CATSRPPSGIGTGTQYF.